These 10 T cell receptor beta chains came from one sample sequenced in a study of T cells in Graves' hyperthyroidism and ophthalmopathy. Researchers took RNA transcripts and amplified the TCR beta CDR3 regions from them. During a first-round RT-PCR of the TCR CDR3, the HTBI primer set was used. TCRdb called the multiplex PCR reads again in MiXCR, with one record for every CDR3 protein. The top ten hold 10% to 12% of the sample, which has roughly 500,000 distinct CDR3 sequences, around a quarter seen once. Sequences were obtained from blood. The receptors derive from a woman between 25 and 40 years old with Graves' ophthalmopathy.

The table lists this clonotype with many counts. The chain couples TRBV27 to TRBJ2-7; TRBD2 agrees at 10 bases. The J segment lost 7 bases and the V segment lost 2 bases, leaving 8 bases of the junction unmatched. The CDR3 is 15 amino acids. CDR1 is MNHEY and CDR2 is SMNVEV in the germline V gene (reference sequence). CDR3 region: CASSLLAGAGWEQYF. The CDR3 nucleotides are TGTGCCAGCAGTTTACTAGCGGGGGCCGGCTGGGAGCAGTACTTC.

This clonotype was counted many times. The chain recombines TRBV6-5 with TRBJ1-1, with 12 bases that match TRBD1. The CDR3 contains 17 residues. Germline-derived CDR1 and CDR2 are MNHEY and SVGAGI. Trimming took 0 bases from V and 4 from J; bases not matched to a gene: 6. The CDR3 region has the DNA TGTGCCAGCAGTTACTCAGGGACAGGGGGCGCGGGCACTGAAGCTTTCTTT. This translates into CASSYSGTGGAGTEAFF.

This chain links TRBV20-1 with TRBJ1-5, with 8 positions matching TRBD1. CDR3 length: 13 residues. The germline V gene encodes CDR1 DFQATT and CDR2 SNEGSKA (reference sequence). The junction had 7 bases not matched to a gene; V was cut back by 5 bases and J by 7 bases. CDR3 coding DNA: TGCAGTGCTTATGGACAGGGTGGCCAGCCCCAGCATTTT. It specifies CSAYGQGGQPQHF.

This clonotype was picked up many times. J is TRBJ1-1 and V is TRBV4-2; 8 bases map to TRBD1. V trimming: 4 bases; J trimming: 3 bases; junction bases outside the gene matches: 13. CDR3 length: 17 amino acids. Per germline, CDR1 LGHNA and CDR2 YNFKEQ. The CDR3 DNA follows: TGTGCCAGCAGCCCGGGAGCTCAGGGGGCTGGGGACACTGAAGCTTTCTTT. It codes for CASSPGAQGAGDTEAFF.

In this sample, this clonotype turned up many times. This chain links TRBV11-2 with TRBJ2-7; 8 bases are a match to TRBD1. Germline CDR1 and CDR2: SGHAT and FQNNGV. V shed 0 bases, J shed 0 bases, and the junction held 7 bases outside the gene matches. CDR3 length: 17 amino acids. The CDR3 sequence: CASSLDETGASSYEQYF. The CDR3 nucleotides are TGTGCCAGCAGCTTAGACGAGACAGGGGCATCCTCCTACGAGCAGTACTTC.

This clonotype was seen at least ten times. The J gene is TRBJ2-7, the V gene TRBV28; either TRBD1 or TRBD2 may supply D (6 bases each). V shed 5 bases and J shed 5 bases, with 13 bases lying between them. Per germline, CDR1 MDHEN and CDR2 SYDVKM. This CDR3 contains 13 residues. The CDR3 here is CASSNSGEDEQYF. CDR3 nucleotides: TGTGCCAGCAGTAACTCAGGGGAGGACGAGCAGTACTTC. The variable domain in full, with the rest retrieved from reference TRBV28 and TRBJ2-7, is DVKVTQSSRYLVKRTGEKVFLECVQDMDHENMFWYRQDPGLGLRLIYFSYDVKMKEKGDIPEGYSVSREKKERFSLILESASTNQTSMYLCASSNSGEDEQYFGPGTRLTVT.

V usage is TRBV6-1 and J usage is TRBJ1-1; D may be TRBD1 (5 bases). This CDR3 region has 19 residues. The V gene lost 2 bases and the J gene lost 5 bases, with 27 bases spanning the gap. Germline V gene lookup returns CDR1 MNHNS and CDR2 SASEGT. CDR3 nucleotide sequence: TGTGCCAGCAGTGAAAGACCGACCCGAGGCGCGGGGCTGGCTACTGAAGCTTTCTTT. As protein: CASSERPTRGAGLATEAFF.

This clonotype was seen repeatedly, ten times or more. The chain recombines TRBV20-1 with TRBJ1-3; D ambiguous. The V gene's germline CDR1 is DFQATT and CDR2 SNEGSKA (reference sequence). Trimming left V 6 bases short and J 0 bases short, with 9 bases between. The length of the CDR3 is 13 residues. In nucleotides, the CDR3 is TGCAGTGCATCCGAGAACTCTGGAAACACCATATATTTT. Encoded protein: CSASENSGNTIYF.

This chain joins TRBV2 and TRBJ2-5, with D perhaps TRBD2 (5 bases). The V and J ends lost 7 bases and 5 bases respectively, with 14 bases between them. Per the germline V gene, CDR1 is SNHLY and CDR2 is FYNNEI. The CDR3 extends over 13 amino acids. CDR3 in DNA: TGTGCCAGCAAAGGTTCGGGATTGGAGACCCAGTACTTC. Translated, it gives CASKGSGLETQYF.

The chain employs TRBV3-1 and TRBJ2-7; no firm D call. With 0 bases removed from V and 0 bases from J, the gap between germline ends came to 15 bases. CDR1 is LGHDT and CDR2 is YNNKEL in the germline V gene (reference sequence). CDR3 size: 17 residues. The CDR3 sequence: CASSQDSAGFGSYEQYF. The CDR3 region has the DNA TGTGCCAGCAGCCAAGATTCGGCAGGCTTCGGCTCCTACGAGCAGTACTTC.